The clone carrying this T cell receptor (beta chain) appeared a few times. What it recognizes is unknown. The sample is drawn from a study of response to subunit inactivated influenza vaccine. Study conclusions and caveats: Every seasonal influenza vaccination brings in few new T cells, the authors suggested.

TCRdb analysed the RT-PCR reads with MiXCR anew, one entry per CDR3 protein. Of 500,000 or so distinct CDR3 sequences listed, over 9.5% are singletons. In germline, CDR1 is SQVTM, CDR2 ANQGSEA. CDR3 length equals 13 residues. The trim removed 7 bases at V and 5 bases at J, leaving 8 bases unmatched. J is TRBJ1-1 and V is TRBV29-1; 9 bases are shared with TRBD1. The origin of this receptor is a man aged 50 to 59 who received an inactivated influenza vaccine. The source was PBMCs from blood, collected about 40 days after vaccination. The CDR3 loop is CSAQGAGSTEAFF. The CDR3 DNA sequence: TGCAGCGCACAGGGGGCCGGGAGTACTGAAGCTTTCTTT.